This T cell receptor beta chain appears in the sequencing data of a study of human T cells and chemical hapten exposure. This sample's time point: patch test 3, about 24 weeks after DPC sensitization. Treatment noted: therapeutic diphenylcyclopropenone sensitization with weekly scalp DPC. Venepuncture was done earlier than the placement of each patch test. Each donor was an alopecia patient between 18 and 70 years of age who qualified for DPC. About this clonotype itself: Its antigen is as yet unknown.

The CDR3 contains 10 residues. CDR1 and CDR2 from the germline V gene are DFQATT and SNEGSKA (reference sequence). Trimming shortened V by 4 bases and J by 10 bases, and 10 bases separated the two germline ends. TCRdb reprocessed the RACE reads via MiXCR and lists one record per CDR3 protein. The repertoire holds around 200,000 distinct CDR3 sequences, approximately 24% seen once, with around 2.5% in the top ten. General study points: No shift was seen in TCRs above 1 in 1000 frequency with DPC sensitization.

The V and J genes are TRBV20-1 and TRBJ2-5; weak D call: TRBD2 (6 bases). The source was whole blood, collected in connection with sensitization to the hapten diphenylcyclopropenone (DPC). This clonotype was obtained from a woman between 35 and 50 years old with alopecia areata. Some clones in this sample may be carry-over from other donors' samples. CDR3 coding DNA: TGCAGTGCTACTCCGGGACTCCAGTACTTC. As protein: CSATPGLQYF.